This T cell receptor beta chain comes out of a study of T cells expressing NK-cell markers. One entry per CDR3 protein, without DNA, is what TCRdb gives after re-calling the 5' RACE reads. The sample's table shows about 110,000 distinct CDR3 sequences. The receptor was derived from a woman aged 18 to 69 in good health. Input material: blood T cells: a sorted CD56 or NKG2C T cell subset, CD4+ or CD8+ T cells, or bulk PBMC T cells (not recorded which).

This CDR3 reads CASSLGPQGAVNEQFF. The gene calls are TRBV11-2 and TRBJ2-1; without DNA, the TCRdb call of TRBD1 cannot be checked. The V gene's germline CDR1 is SGHAT and CDR2 FQNNGV. This CDR3 has 16 amino acids. The entire variable domain, with the rest obtained from reference TRBV11-2 and TRBJ2-1, is as follows: EAGVAQSPRYKIIEKRQSVAFWCNPISGHATLYWYQQILGQGPKLLIQFQNNGVVDDSQLPKDRFSAERLKGVDSTLKIQPAKLEDSAVYLCASSLGPQGAVNEQFFGPGTRLTVL.